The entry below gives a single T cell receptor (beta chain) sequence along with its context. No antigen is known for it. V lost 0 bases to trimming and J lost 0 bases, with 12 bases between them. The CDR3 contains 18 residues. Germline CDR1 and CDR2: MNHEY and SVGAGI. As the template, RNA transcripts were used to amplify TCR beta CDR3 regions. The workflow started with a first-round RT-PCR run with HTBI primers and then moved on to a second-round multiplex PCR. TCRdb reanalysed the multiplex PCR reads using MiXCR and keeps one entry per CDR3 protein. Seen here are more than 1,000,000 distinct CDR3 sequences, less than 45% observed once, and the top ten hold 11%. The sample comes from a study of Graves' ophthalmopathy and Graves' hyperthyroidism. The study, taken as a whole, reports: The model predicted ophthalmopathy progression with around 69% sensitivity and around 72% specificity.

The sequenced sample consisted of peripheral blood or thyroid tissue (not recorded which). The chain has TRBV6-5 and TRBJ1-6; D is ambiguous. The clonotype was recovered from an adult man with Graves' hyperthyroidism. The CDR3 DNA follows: TGTGCCAGCAGTTACTCGACTCCCAGGAGCTCCTATAATTCACCCCTCCACTTT. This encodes CASSYSTPRSSYNSPLHF.